The sequence of this TCR beta chain was determined in a study of shared clonotypes between healthy human individuals. Profiled with immunoSEQ multiplex PCR; TCRdb holds only in-frame clones, not every one. Here the sample spans fewer than 550,000 clones, 60% to 80% being singletons. Unmatched junction bases numbered 4, after V lost 5 bases and J lost 2 bases. The CDR3 is 14 residues long. The germline V gene encodes CDR1 LNHDA and CDR2 SQIVND (reference sequence). Source material: PBMCs. The chain has TRBV19 and TRBJ2-3, with TRBD2 matching over 7 bases. This sequence originates from a woman in her 40s in good health. Some clones in this sample may be carry-over from other donors' samples. CDR3 in DNA: TGTGCCAGTAGTTTAACTAGCGACACAGATACGCAGTATTTT. Translation: CASSLTSDTDTQYF. Full variable domain (missing parts from reference TRBV19 and TRBJ2-3): DGGITQSPKYLFRKEGQNVTLSCEQNLNHDAMYWYRQDPGQGLRLIYYSQIVNDFQKGDIAEGYSVSREKKESFPLTVTSAQKNPTAFYLCASSLTSDTDTQYFGPGTRLTVL.